This entry describes one T cell receptor (beta chain). Its antigen remains unidentified. Expressed TCRB transcripts were sequenced because the isolated RNA had all been reverse transcribed beforehand. Samples of naive, central memory and regulatory T cells yielded a mean of approximately 3.7 million reads. The data were produced by immunoSEQ multiplex PCR, yet TCRdb's version contains in-frame clones alone and is incomplete. The sample holds more than 150,000 clones; 11% are singletons and the top ten take about 1.9%. One heparinised draw, averaging about 0.11 L, was taken per donor. The sample originates from a study of beta chain features in type 1 diabetes. The study, taken as a whole, reports: Amplification by PCR could prefer shorter templates, with the same effect in patients and controls.

Germline CDR1 and CDR2: SQVTM and ANQGSEA. With 6 bases removed from V and 0 bases from J, the gap between germline ends came to 18 bases. CDR3 length: 15 residues. Sequenced: central memory CD4+ T cells from blood. The chain carries TRBV29-1 and TRBJ2-7, with D perhaps TRBD1 (5 bases). The receptor's source is a man younger than 30 in good health. Here the CDR3 DNA reads TGCAGCGTCGGAAGGGGCACAGCCGGCTCCTACGAGCAGTACTTC. This gives the protein CSVGRGTAGSYEQYF.